The clone carrying this TCR beta chain was observed at least ten times. Germline is not matched at one junction end, which may reflect a read error. This beta chain was picked up by a library intended for alpha chains and is off target, so its count carries little meaning. This entry is derived from a study of spatial heterogeneity in lung cancer. The time point denotes: blood taken at disease recurrence. The input material, whole RNA from tumor, nontumor lung or frozen PBMC, was sequenced unsorted. MiXCR was run by TCRdb on the 5' RACE reads, yielding one entry per CDR3 protein. This sample has about 10,000 distinct CDR3 sequences, with 3.5% to 4% found just once. The CDR3 is 12 amino acids. Germline V gene data show CDR1 as LGHDT and CDR2 as YNNKEL (reference sequence).

Sequenced here: PBMCs, sampled at recurrence. The chain joins TRBV3-1 to TRBJ2-7; D perhaps matches TRBD1 (6 bases). This sequence was found in a female donor with early-stage non-small cell lung cancer. As DNA, the CDR3 is TGTGCCAGCAGCCAAGCGACAGGAAGGATTATCTTC. It encodes CASSQATGRIIF.